This T cell receptor gamma chain originates from a study of gamma-delta chains in newborns, infants, children. The wider study: Innate gammadelta T cells reportedly expand polyclonally right after birth, driven by microbial exposure, per the title.

TCRdb re-called the reads via CATT. The sample lists approximately 1,100 gamma-chain clones; 2% to 3% were seen once. About this clone: The TCRdb protein, from a much larger clone, departs from this DNA's translation at residue 10, likely by read error; the protein shown derives from the DNA.

Germline CDR1 EGSNGY, CDR2 YDSYNSKV. The CDR3 sequence is 14 residues long. The origin of this receptor is a child who was a newborn, infant or young child, either healthy, febrile or measles-vaccinated (not recorded which). The gene calls are TRGV2 and TRGJ1 or TRGJ2. Material for sequencing was blood. CDR3: CATWDRPYYCKKLF. The CDR3, as DNA: TGTGCCACCTGGGACAGGCCGTATTATTGTAAGAAACTCTTT.